The next 27 T cell receptor beta chains were all read from a single sample in a study of preoperative IRX-2 immunotherapy in early breast cancer. Specified treatment: preoperative locoregional IRX-2 cytokine immunotherapy. TCRdb's copy holds only in-frame clones and misses some; the assay was immunoSEQ multiplex PCR. The top ten hold about 2.1% of the sample, which has approximately 98,000 clones, roughly 89% seen once. The sample in question was tumor tissue, obtained after IRX-2 immunotherapy. The receptors stem from a human donor with breast cancer.

The chain carries TRBV11-1 and TRBJ1-2; 10 bases map to TRBD1. The CDR3 runs to 15 residues. With 5 bases clipped from V and 3 bases from J, the junction kept 6 bases outside the gene matches. Germline V CDR1 and CDR2: SGHAT, FQDESV (reference sequence). In nucleotides, the CDR3 is TGTGCCAGCAGCCAGATTGGACAGGGGGACTATGGCTACACCTTC. Its protein is CASSQIGQGDYGYTF. The entire variable domain, with the rest obtained from reference TRBV11-1 and TRBJ1-2, is as follows: EAEVAQSPRYKITEKSQAVAFWCDPISGHATLYWYRQILGQGPELLVQFQDESVVDDSQLPKDRFSAERLKGVDSTLKIQPAELGDSAMYLCASSQIGQGDYGYTFGSGTRLTVV.

The CDR3: CASSTIYTFADSPLHF. DNA for the CDR3: TGTGCCAGCAGCACGATCTACACGTTCGCCGATTCACCCCTCCACTTT. This chain connects TRBV6-7 to TRBJ1-6, with D uncertain. TRBV6-7 is an ORF, and what it does is uncertain. This CDR3 spans 16 amino acids. Trimming stripped 6 bases from V and 8 bases from J, with 20 bases between.

This clone was detected a few times. The chain links TRBV18 to TRBJ1-3; weak D call: TRBD1 (5 bases). With 2 bases removed from V and 3 bases from J, the gap between germline ends came to 8 bases. The CDR3 is 14 amino acids. Germline V gene sequence: CDR1 KGHSH, CDR2 LQKENI. The CDR3 DNA sequence: TGTGCCAGCTCACCAGGGGCTTTTGGAAACACCATATATTTT. Translated: CASSPGAFGNTIYF.

This clone was counted a single time. V is TRBV28 and J is TRBJ1-1; no clear D. The V gene's germline CDR1 is MDHEN and CDR2 SYDVKM. The length of the CDR3 is 13 residues. V lost 3 bases to trimming and J lost 1 base, with 6 bases between them. As DNA, the CDR3 is TGTGCCAGCAGTTTGGGGAAGAACACTGAAGCTTTCTTT. Protein product: CASSLGKNTEAFF.

This rearrangement joins TRBV6-8 to TRBJ2-7, with TRBD2 identical over 8 bases. V lost 6 bases to trimming and J lost 3 bases; unmatched junction nucleotides: 13. The CDR3 totals 16 residues. Germline V lookup: CDR1 MNHGY, CDR2 SAAAGT. The chain's CDR3 is CASRKNAGGNRYEQYF. CDR3 in DNA: TGTGCCAGCAGGAAGAACGCGGGAGGAAATCGCTACGAGCAGTACTTC.

The chain joins TRBV15 to TRBJ1-2; 7 bases agree with TRBD1. The germline gives CDR1 LNHNV, CDR2 YYDKDF (reference sequence). The CDR3 length is 17 residues. After removal of 2 bases from V and 8 bases from J, the junction contained 17 bases not matched to a gene. CDR3 nucleotides: TGTGCCACCAGCAGACCCCTGCGGGACAGCCACCTCTACGGCTACACCTTC. It specifies CATSRPLRDSHLYGYTF. Full variable domain (rest looked up from reference TRBV15 and TRBJ1-2): DAMVIQNPRYQVTQFGKPVTLSCSQTLNHNVMYWYQQKSSQAPKLLFHYYDKDFNNEADTPDNFQSRRPNTSFCFLDIRSPGLGDTAMYLCATSRPLRDSHLYGYTFGSGTRLTVV.

This chain links TRBV5-1 with TRBJ2-1, with TRBD1 identical over 8 bases. The V segment lost 4 bases and the J segment 2 bases; nucleotides outside the gene matches: 5. CDR1 is SGHRS and CDR2 is YFSETQ in the germline V gene. The CDR3 loop spans 15 amino acids. The CDR3 here is CASSPGQGPYNEQFF. The CDR3 DNA is TGCGCCAGCAGCCCAGGACAGGGCCCCTACAATGAGCAGTTCTTC.

V is TRBV14 and J is TRBJ1-1; D possibly corresponds to TRBD1 (6 bases). CDR1 and CDR2 (germline): SGHDN, FVKESK. The CDR3 runs to 14 residues. V gave up 3 bases and J gave up 12 bases, with 20 bases separating them. CDR3: CASSQVGTQGSTFF. For the CDR3, the DNA is TGTGCCAGCAGCCAGGTCGGAACACAGGGATCAACTTTCTTT.

This clone was picked up a small number of times. This rearrangement joins TRBV10-2 to TRBJ1-1, with D perhaps matching TRBD1 (5 bases). V lost 8 bases to trimming and J lost 5 bases, with 15 bases between them. Germline V gene data show CDR1 as WSHSY and CDR2 as SAAADI. The CDR3 spans 13 residues. CDR3 DNA: TGCGCCAGCGGGGCTACGACGGGTACTGAAGCTTTCTTT. As protein: CASGATTGTEAFF.

In DNA, the CDR3 is TGTGCCTGGAATCTCAAGAACGAGCAGTACTTC. Amino acid sequence: CAWNLKNEQYF. This chain uses TRBV30 with TRBJ2-7; D is unclear. V dropped 4 bases and J dropped 5 bases, with 9 bases sitting between them. Germline V gives CDR1 GTSNPN, CDR2 SVGIG (reference sequence). The CDR3 is 11 residues long.

This chain joins TRBV19 and TRBJ1-1; D might be TRBD1 (6 bases). The CDR3 consists of 13 residues. Looked up from germline, CDR1 is LNHDA and CDR2 is SQIVND (reference sequence). V lost 6 bases and J lost 4, with 12 bases in between. This CDR3 reads CASSYRDRTEAFF. The DNA of the CDR3 is TGTGCCAGTAGCTACAGGGATCGCACTGAAGCTTTCTTT.

The chain carries TRBV7-2 and TRBJ2-5, with D unresolved. V gave up 5 bases and J gave up 4 bases, with 14 bases separating them. This CDR3 spans 14 amino acids. Germline lookup yields CDR1 SGHTA and CDR2 FQGNSA. The CDR3 coding sequence is TGTGCCAGCAGCCCCACCTACAGCGTAGAGACCCAGTACTTC. Its translation is CASSPTYSVETQYF.

The chain is built from TRBV7-1 and TRBJ2-5, with 8 bases fitting TRBD1. TRBV7-1 is an open reading frame whose function is uncertain. The CDR3 sequence is 13 residues long. With V trimmed by 7 bases and J by 6 bases, 7 bases remained unmatched. CDR3 residues: CASTTTGDQTQYF. The CDR3 DNA is TGTGCCAGCACCACGACAGGGGATCAGACCCAGTACTTC.

The rearrangement links TRBV7-1 to TRBJ2-7; D gene uncertain. TRBV7-1 is labeled an ORF, and its function is uncertain. The CDR3 totals 13 residues. The V end lost 6 bases, the J end lost 4 bases, and 13 bases lay between the germline ends. The CDR3 region is CASSHGRKYEQYF. DNA of the CDR3: TGTGCCAGCAGTCACGGTCGGAAATACGAGCAGTACTTC.

The V call is TRBV28, the J call TRBJ1-1; unclear D gene. Trimming removed 5 bases at V and 6 bases at J, with 16 bases between. The germline gives CDR1 MDHEN, CDR2 SYDVKM. The CDR3 has 14 residues. The CDR3 loop is CASSPTHGVAEAFF. CDR3 nucleotides: TGTGCCAGCAGTCCCACACACGGGGTGGCTGAAGCTTTCTTT.

The V gene is TRBV5-1, the J gene TRBJ1-6; D gene uncertain. The germline V and J ends were trimmed by 1 base and 6 bases, with 11 bases remaining between them. Germline V gene data show CDR1 as SGHRS and CDR2 as YFSETQ. The CDR3 is 15 amino acids. CDR3 nucleotide sequence: TGCGCCAGCAGCTTGCTGCCAGAAAGTAATTCACCCCTCCACTTT. Translation: CASSLLPESNSPLHF.

The chain combines TRBV6-7 with TRBJ1-2, with no clear D. TRBV6-7 is reported as an ORF; its role is uncertain. V was pared by 2 bases and J by 13 bases, with 11 bases between. The CDR3 covers 11 residues. The CDR3 here is CASSYQDQSTF. The CDR3 DNA reads TGTGCCAGCAGTTACCAAGACCAGTCCACCTTC.

This clone was detected once. V gene TRBV7-8 combines with J gene TRBJ2-7; no clear D. Per germline, CDR1 SGHVS and CDR2 FQNEAQ. This CDR3 spans 13 amino acids. Deletions cut 2 bases from V and 4 bases from J, with 9 bases between. For the CDR3, the DNA is TGTGCCAGCAGCTTACGGGCCGGGTACGAGCAGTACTTC. It yields the protein CASSLRAGYEQYF.

The chain combines TRBV6-8 with TRBJ2-2; TRBD1 agrees at 8 bases. Germline loops: CDR1 MNHGY, CDR2 SAAAGT. The CDR3 is 16 residues long. With V trimmed by 10 bases and J by 7 bases, 17 bases remained unmatched. CDR3 bases: TGTGCCATCAAGGCCCCTGAGACAGGGGATCTCGGGGAGCTGTTTTTT. The encoded protein is CAIKAPETGDLGELFF.

The CDR3 is CASSPETGGNEQYF. CDR3 sequence (DNA): TGTGCCAGTAGTCCCGAGACAGGGGGCAACGAGCAGTACTTC. J is TRBJ2-7 and V is TRBV19; 10 positions agree with TRBD1. In germline, CDR1 is LNHDA, CDR2 SQIVND (reference sequence). The junction had 6 bases not matched to a gene; V was cut back by 5 bases and J by 5 bases. The CDR3 is 14 residues long.

The chain joins TRBV19 to TRBJ1-5, with D maybe TRBD1 (5 bases). The germline V gene encodes CDR1 LNHDA and CDR2 SQIVND (reference sequence). The CDR3 is 16 residues long. Trimming removed 9 bases from V and 1 base from J, with 19 bases in between. The CDR3 region has the DNA TGTGCCAGCAATTGGGGCCGGAAGGGAAGCAATCAGCCCCAGCATTTT. Translated: CASNWGRKGSNQPQHF.

The V and J genes are TRBV6-8 and TRBJ1-2; D possibly corresponds to TRBD1 (6 bases). Germline CDR1 is MNHGY and CDR2 is SAAAGT. CDR3 length: 13 residues. Trimming left V 10 bases short and J 4 bases short, with 16 bases between. The CDR3 sequence is CATRGGEVYGYTF. In nucleotides, the CDR3 is TGTGCCACCCGCGGGGGCGAGGTCTATGGCTACACCTTC.

The chain uses TRBV28 and TRBJ1-2; no reliable D call. CDR3 length: 12 amino acids. The germline gives CDR1 MDHEN, CDR2 SYDVKM. V was clipped by 5 bases and J by 3 bases, with 7 bases between them. This CDR3 is CASSTAHYGYTF. As DNA, the CDR3 is TGTGCCAGCAGTACGGCCCACTATGGCTACACCTTC.

This clone was found a few times. The rearrangement links TRBV6-8 to TRBJ2-1; 16 bases align to TRBD2. Unmatched junction bases numbered 9, after V lost 10 bases and J lost 12 bases. Germline CDR1 reads MNHGY; CDR2 reads SAAAGT. This CDR3 has 14 residues. The CDR3 is CAIGTSGGARGQFF. The CDR3 region has the DNA TGTGCCATCGGGACTAGCGGGGGGGCCAGGGGGCAGTTCTTC.

The chain employs TRBV18 and TRBJ2-2; 9 positions match TRBD1. The ends lost 2 bases at V and 4 bases at J; junction bases unmatched: 2. Germline V gene data show CDR1 as KGHSH and CDR2 as LQKENI. The CDR3 length is 15 residues. The CDR3 protein is CASSPGTGTTGELFF. CDR3 DNA: TGTGCCAGCTCACCAGGGACAGGGACCACCGGGGAGCTGTTTTTT.

This chain links TRBV7-6 with TRBJ1-1, with 8 nucleotides matching TRBD1. Germline lookup yields CDR1 SGHVS and CDR2 FNYEAQ. CDR3 length: 15 amino acids. Trimming at V came to 5 bases and at J to 1 base, leaving 6 bases not matched to a gene. CDR3 nucleotides: TGTGCCAGCAGCGCCGACAGGGGACGGAACACTGAAGCTTTCTTT. Translated, it gives CASSADRGRNTEAFF.

The J gene is TRBJ2-2, the V gene TRBV10-1, with D perhaps matching TRBD2 (5 bases). From germline, CDR1 is WNHNN and CDR2 SYGVQD (reference sequence). Trimming took 6 bases from V and 3 from J, leaving 11 bases between them. The CDR3 is 14 amino acids. CDR3 DNA: TGCGCCAGCAGCCCTCTAGCTTACACCGGGGAGCTGTTTTTT. This encodes CASSPLAYTGELFF.